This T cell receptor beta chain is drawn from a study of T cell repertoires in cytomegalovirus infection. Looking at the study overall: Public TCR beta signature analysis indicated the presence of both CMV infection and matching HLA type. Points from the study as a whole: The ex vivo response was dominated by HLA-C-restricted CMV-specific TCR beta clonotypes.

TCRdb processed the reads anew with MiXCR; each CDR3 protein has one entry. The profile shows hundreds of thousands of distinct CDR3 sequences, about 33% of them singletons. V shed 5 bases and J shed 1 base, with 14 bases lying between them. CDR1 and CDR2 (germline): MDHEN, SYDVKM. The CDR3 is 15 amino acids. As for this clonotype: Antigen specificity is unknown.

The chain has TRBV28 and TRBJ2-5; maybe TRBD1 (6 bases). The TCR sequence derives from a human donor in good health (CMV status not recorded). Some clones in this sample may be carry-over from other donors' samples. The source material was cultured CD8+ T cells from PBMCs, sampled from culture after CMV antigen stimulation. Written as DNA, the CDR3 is TGTGCCAGCAGTCCTTTTCTGGGGGCCCAAGAGACCCAGTACTTC. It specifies CASSPFLGAQETQYF.